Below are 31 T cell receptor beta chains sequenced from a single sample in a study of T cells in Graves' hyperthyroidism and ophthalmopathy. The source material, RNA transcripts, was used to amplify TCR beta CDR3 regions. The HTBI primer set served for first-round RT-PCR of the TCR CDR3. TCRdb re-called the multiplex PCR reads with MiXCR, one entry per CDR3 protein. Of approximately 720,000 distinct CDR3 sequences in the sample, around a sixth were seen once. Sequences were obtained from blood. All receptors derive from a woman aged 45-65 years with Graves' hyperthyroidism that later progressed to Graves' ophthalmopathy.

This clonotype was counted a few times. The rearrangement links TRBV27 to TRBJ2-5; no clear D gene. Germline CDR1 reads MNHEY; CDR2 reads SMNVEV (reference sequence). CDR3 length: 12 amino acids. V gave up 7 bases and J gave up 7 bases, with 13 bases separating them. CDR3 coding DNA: TGTGCCAGCATGGAACCTTTTGGGACCCAGTACTTC. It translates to CASMEPFGTQYF.

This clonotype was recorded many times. CDR3 protein: CAWSVQASSNEQFF. CDR3 nucleotide sequence: TGTGCCTGGAGTGTACAGGCTAGCTCTAATGAGCAGTTCTTC. The J gene is TRBJ2-1, the V gene TRBV30, with D tentatively TRBD1 or TRBD2 (5 bases each). The germline gives CDR1 GTSNPN, CDR2 SVGIG (reference sequence). V lost 0 bases and J 7 bases, leaving 13 bases between the germline ends. There are 14 residues in the CDR3.

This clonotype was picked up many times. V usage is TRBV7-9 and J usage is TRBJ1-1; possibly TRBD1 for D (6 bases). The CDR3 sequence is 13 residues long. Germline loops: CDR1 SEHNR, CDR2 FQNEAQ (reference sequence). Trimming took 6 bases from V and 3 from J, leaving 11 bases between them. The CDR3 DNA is TGTGCCAGCAGTCCCCCAGGGGACACTGAAGCTTTCTTT. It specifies CASSPPGDTEAFF.

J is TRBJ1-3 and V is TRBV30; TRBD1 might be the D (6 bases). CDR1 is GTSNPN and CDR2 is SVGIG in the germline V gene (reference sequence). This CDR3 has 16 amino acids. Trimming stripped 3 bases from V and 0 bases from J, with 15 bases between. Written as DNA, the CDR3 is TGTGCCTGGAGAGGGGGGGGTCCTATCTCTGGAAACACCATATATTTT. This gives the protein CAWRGGGPISGNTIYF.

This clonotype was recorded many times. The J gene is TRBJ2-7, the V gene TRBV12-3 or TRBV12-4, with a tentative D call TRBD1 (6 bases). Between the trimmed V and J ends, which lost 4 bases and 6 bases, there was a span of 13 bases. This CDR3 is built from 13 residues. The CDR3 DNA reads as TGTGCCAGCAGTTCGGTGCAGGGGCGCGAGCAGTACTTC. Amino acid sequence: CASSSVQGREQYF.

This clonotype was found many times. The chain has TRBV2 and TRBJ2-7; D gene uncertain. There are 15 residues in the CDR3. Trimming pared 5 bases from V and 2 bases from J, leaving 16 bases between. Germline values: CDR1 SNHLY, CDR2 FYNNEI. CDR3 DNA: TGTGCCAGCAGTCAAACCCCCGACCGAACCTACGAGCAGTACTTC. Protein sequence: CASSQTPDRTYEQYF.

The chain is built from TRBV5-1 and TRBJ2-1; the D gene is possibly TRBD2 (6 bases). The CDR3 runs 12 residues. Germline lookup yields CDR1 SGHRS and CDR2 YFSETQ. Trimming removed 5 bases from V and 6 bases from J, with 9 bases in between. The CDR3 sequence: CASRQAGNEQFF. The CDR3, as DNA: TGCGCCAGCAGACAAGCGGGCAATGAGCAGTTCTTC.

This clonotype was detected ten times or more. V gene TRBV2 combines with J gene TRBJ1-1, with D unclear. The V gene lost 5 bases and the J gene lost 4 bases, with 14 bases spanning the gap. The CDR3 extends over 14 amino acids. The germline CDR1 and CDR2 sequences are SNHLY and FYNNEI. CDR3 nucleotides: TGTGCCAGCAGTCCCTGGACGGGCGGCACTGAAGCTTTCTTT. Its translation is CASSPWTGGTEAFF.

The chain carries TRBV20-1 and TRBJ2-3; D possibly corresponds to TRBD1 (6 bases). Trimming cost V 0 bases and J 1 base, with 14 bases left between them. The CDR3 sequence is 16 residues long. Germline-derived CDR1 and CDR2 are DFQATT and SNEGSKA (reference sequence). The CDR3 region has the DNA TGCAGTGCTAGAGATCGTGGGGGCTCTGGCACAGATACGCAGTATTTT. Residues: CSARDRGGSGTDTQYF.

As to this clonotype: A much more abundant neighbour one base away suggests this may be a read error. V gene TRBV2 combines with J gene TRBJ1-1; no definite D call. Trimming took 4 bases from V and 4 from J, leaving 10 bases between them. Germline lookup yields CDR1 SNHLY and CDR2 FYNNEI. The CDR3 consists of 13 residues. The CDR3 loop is CASSGGVFTEAFF. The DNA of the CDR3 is TGTGCCAGCAGTGGCGGGGTTTTCACTGAAGCTTTCTTT.

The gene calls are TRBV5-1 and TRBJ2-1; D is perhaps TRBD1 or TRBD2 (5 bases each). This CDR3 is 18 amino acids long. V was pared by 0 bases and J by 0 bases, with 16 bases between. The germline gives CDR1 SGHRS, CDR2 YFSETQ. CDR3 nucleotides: TGCGCCAGCAGCTTGGGGGGGTATATGGGGAGCTCCTACAATGAGCAGTTCTTC. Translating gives CASSLGGYMGSSYNEQFF.

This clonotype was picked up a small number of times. The CDR3 sequence: CASSQDKGGTDESPLHF. The CDR3 DNA reads TGTGCCAGCAGCCAAGATAAAGGGGGAACAGATGAGTCACCCCTCCACTTT. V gene TRBV3-1 combines with J gene TRBJ1-6, with D maybe TRBD1 (6 bases). The germline gives CDR1 LGHDT, CDR2 YNNKEL (reference sequence). With 0 bases removed from V and 10 bases from J, the gap between germline ends came to 19 bases. This CDR3 is 17 amino acids long. Combining the CDR3 with reference TRBV3-1 and TRBJ1-6 gives the whole variable domain DTAVSQTPKYLVTQMGNDKSIKCEQNLGHDTMYWYKQDSKKFLKIMFSYNNKELIINETVPNRFSPKSPDKAHLNLHINSLELGDSAVYFCASSQDKGGTDESPLHFGNGTRLTVT.

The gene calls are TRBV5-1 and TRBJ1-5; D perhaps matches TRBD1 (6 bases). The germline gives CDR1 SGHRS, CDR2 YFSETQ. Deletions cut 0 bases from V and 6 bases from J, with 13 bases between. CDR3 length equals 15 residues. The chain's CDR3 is CASSLGPVQGQPQHF. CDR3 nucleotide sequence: TGCGCCAGCAGCTTGGGGCCGGTACAGGGTCAGCCCCAGCATTTT.

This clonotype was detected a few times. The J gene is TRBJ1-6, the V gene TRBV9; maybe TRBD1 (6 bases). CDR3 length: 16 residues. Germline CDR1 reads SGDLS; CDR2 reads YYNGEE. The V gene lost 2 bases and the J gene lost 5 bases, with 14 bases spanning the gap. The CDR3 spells CASSVQSGADNSPLHF. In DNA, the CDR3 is TGTGCCAGCAGCGTCCAGTCAGGGGCTGATAATTCACCCCTCCACTTT.

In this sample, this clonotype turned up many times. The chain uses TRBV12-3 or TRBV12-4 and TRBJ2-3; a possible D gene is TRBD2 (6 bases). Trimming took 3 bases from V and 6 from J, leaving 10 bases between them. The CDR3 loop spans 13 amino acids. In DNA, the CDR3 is TGTGCCAGCAGTTTTGGAGGGTCCGATACGCAGTATTTT. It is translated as CASSFGGSDTQYF.

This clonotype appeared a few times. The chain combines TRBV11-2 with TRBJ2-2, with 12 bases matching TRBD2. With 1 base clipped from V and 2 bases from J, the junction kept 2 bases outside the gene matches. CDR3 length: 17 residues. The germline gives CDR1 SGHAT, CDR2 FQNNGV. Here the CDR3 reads CASSLAGLAGNTGELFF. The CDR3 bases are TGTGCCAGCAGCTTAGCGGGACTAGCGGGCAACACCGGGGAGCTGTTTTTT. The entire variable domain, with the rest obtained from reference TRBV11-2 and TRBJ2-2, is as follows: EAGVAQSPRYKIIEKRQSVAFWCNPISGHATLYWYQQILGQGPKLLIQFQNNGVVDDSQLPKDRFSAERLKGVDSTLKIQPAKLEDSAVYLCASSLAGLAGNTGELFFGEGSRLTVL.

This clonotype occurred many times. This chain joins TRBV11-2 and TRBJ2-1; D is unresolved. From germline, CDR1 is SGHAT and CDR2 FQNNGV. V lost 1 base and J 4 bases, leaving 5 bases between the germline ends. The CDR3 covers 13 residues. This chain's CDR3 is CASSLVPYNEQFF. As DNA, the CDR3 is TGTGCCAGCAGCTTAGTACCGTACAATGAGCAGTTCTTC.

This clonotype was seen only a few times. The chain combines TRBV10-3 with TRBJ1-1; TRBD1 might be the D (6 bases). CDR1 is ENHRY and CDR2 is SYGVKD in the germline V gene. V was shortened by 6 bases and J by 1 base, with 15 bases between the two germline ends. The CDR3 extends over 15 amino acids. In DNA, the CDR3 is TGTGCCATCAGGGCAGGGGAAAGGGAGAACACTGAAGCTTTCTTT. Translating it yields CAIRAGERENTEAFF.

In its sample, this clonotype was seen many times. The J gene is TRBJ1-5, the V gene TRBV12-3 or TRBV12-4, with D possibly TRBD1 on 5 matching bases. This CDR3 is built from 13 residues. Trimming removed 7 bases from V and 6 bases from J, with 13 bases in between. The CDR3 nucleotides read TGTGCCAGCACCATGGGGGGATCTCAGCCCCAGCATTTT. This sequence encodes CASTMGGSQPQHF.

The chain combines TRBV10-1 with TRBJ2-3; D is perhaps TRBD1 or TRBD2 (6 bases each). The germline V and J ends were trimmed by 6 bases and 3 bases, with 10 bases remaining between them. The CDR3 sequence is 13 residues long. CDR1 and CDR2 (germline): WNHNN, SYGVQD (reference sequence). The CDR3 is CASRQGGTDTQYF. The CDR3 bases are TGCGCCAGCAGACAGGGAGGAACAGATACGCAGTATTTT.

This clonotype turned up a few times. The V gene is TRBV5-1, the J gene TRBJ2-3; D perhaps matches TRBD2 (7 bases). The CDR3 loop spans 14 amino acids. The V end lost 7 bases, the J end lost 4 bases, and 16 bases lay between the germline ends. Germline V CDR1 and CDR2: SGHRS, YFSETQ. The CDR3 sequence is CASRGASVADTQYF. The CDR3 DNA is TGCGCCAGCCGGGGGGCCTCGGTTGCAGATACGCAGTATTTT.

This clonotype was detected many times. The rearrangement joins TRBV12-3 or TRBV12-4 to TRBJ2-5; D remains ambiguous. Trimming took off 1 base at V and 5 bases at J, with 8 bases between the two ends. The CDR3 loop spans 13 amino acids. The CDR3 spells CASSLDLEETQYF. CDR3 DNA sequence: TGTGCCAGCAGTTTAGACCTAGAGGAGACCCAGTACTTC.

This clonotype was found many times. The DNA for the CDR3 is TGTGCCAGCAGTTACGGCAGCGGGGAGAGCACAGATACGCAGTATTTT. Protein: CASSYGSGESTDTQYF. The chain employs TRBV6-2 or TRBV6-3 and TRBJ2-3; 7 nucleotides line up with TRBD2. The germline CDR1 and CDR2 sequences are MNHEY and SVGEGT. The CDR3 contains 16 residues. Unmatched junction bases numbered 5, after V lost 2 bases and J lost 0 bases.

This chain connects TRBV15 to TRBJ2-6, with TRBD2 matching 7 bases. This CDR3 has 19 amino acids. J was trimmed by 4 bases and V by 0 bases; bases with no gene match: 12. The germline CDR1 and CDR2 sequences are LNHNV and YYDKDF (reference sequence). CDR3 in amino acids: CATSREGLMWDGGANVLTF. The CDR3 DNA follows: TGTGCCACCAGCAGAGAGGGACTAATGTGGGACGGCGGGGCCAACGTCCTGACTTTC.

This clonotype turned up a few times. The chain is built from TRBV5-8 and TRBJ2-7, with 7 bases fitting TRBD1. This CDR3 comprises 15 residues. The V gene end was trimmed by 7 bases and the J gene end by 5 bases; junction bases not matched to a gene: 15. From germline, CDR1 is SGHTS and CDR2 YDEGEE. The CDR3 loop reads CASYQYSTGLDEQYF. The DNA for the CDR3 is TGTGCCAGCTATCAATATTCGACAGGGCTGGACGAGCAGTACTTC.

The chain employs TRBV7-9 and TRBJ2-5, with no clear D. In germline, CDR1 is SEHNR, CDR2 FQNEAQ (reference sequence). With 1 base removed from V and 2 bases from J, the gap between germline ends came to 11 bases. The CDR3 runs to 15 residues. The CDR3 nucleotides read TGTGCCAGCAGCTTAGTAACCGGACCACAAGAGACCCAGTACTTC. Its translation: CASSLVTGPQETQYF.

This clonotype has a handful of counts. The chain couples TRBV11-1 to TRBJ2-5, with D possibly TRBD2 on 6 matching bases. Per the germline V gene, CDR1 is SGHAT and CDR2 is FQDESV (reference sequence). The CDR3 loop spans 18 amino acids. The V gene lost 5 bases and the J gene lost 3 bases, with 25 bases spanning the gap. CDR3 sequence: CASSVGAVKLAAEETQYF. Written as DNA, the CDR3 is TGTGCCAGCAGCGTAGGGGCCGTCAAACTAGCTGCCGAAGAGACCCAGTACTTC.

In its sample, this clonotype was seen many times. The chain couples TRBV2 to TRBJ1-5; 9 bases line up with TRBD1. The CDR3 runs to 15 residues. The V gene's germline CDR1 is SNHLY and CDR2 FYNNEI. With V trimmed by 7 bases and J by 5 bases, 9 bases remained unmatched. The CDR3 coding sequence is TGTGCCAGCACGCAGACAGGGGGATTCCATCAGCCCCAGCATTTT. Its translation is CASTQTGGFHQPQHF.

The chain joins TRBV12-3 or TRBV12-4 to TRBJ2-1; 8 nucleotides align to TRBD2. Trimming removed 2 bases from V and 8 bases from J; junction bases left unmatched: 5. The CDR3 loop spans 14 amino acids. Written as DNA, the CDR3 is TGTGCCAGCAGTTTAAGCGGGGGAGGAGATGAGCAGTTCTTC. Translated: CASSLSGGGDEQFF.

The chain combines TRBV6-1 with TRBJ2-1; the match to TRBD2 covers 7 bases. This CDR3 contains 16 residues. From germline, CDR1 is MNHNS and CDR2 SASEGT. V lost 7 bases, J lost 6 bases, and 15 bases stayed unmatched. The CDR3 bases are TGTGCCAGCAACCTATTGGGGGGGGGGTTGGGCAATGAGCAGTTCTTC. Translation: CASNLLGGGLGNEQFF.

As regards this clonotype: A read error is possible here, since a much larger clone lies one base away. CDR3: CAWTDVATGGAGYTF. CDR3 nucleotides: TGTGCCTGGACTGACGTCGCGACAGGGGGCGCCGGCTACACCTTC. V gene TRBV30 combines with J gene TRBJ1-2, with TRBD1 identical over 10 bases. Trimming at V came to 4 bases and at J to 8 bases, leaving 13 bases not matched to a gene. Germline V gene lookup returns CDR1 GTSNPN and CDR2 SVGIG (reference sequence). The CDR3 length is 15 residues.